The 9 T cell receptor beta chains listed next were all sequenced from one sample in a study of OX40 agonist ivuxolimab in advanced cancers. The method was immunoSEQ multiplex PCR; TCRdb's version includes in-frame clones alone and lacks a portion of them. The sample lists tens of thousands of clones; roughly 78% were seen once. The specimen was CD4+ or CD8+ T cells sorted from blood, collected in a trial of the OX40 agonist ivuxolimab. The receptors come from an adult with an advanced solid tumor such as melanoma, head and neck, liver or kidney cancer.

The chain carries TRBV6-5 and TRBJ1-5; 9 bases align to TRBD1. The CDR3 has 14 residues. The ends lost 6 bases at V and 7 bases at J; junction bases unmatched: 7. The V gene's germline CDR1 is MNHEY and CDR2 SVGAGI. The DNA of the CDR3 is TGTGCCAGCAGAGAGGGACAGGGTGGCCAGCCCCAGCATTTT. This codes for CASREGQGGQPQHF.

The V call is TRBV2, the J call TRBJ2-1, with 13 positions matching TRBD2. CDR1 is SNHLY and CDR2 is FYNNEI in the germline V gene. CDR3 length: 14 amino acids. V lost 6 bases to trimming and J lost 9 bases; unmatched junction nucleotides: 5. The CDR3 nucleotides read TGTGCCAGCAGCTTGGGACTAGCGGGAAGTGAGCAGTTCTTC. Amino acid sequence: CASSLGLAGSEQFF.

The chain links TRBV28 to TRBJ1-1, with 7 bases matching TRBD1. Looked up from germline, CDR1 is MDHEN and CDR2 is SYDVKM. V shed 6 bases and J 3 bases; nucleotides not matched to a gene: 10. This CDR3 contains 15 residues. The CDR3 region is CASRWGQLHHTEAFF. The CDR3 bases are TGTGCCAGCAGATGGGGACAGCTTCACCACACTGAAGCTTTCTTT.

V usage is TRBV19 and J usage is TRBJ1-5; the match to TRBD1 covers 10 bases. CDR3 length: 14 residues. From germline, CDR1 is LNHDA and CDR2 SQIVND (reference sequence). The trim removed 6 bases at V and 6 bases at J, leaving 5 bases unmatched. The CDR3 bases are TGTGCCAGTAGGCGACAGGGGGCTAGTCAGCCCCAGCATTTT. This sequence encodes CASRRQGASQPQHF.

The V call is TRBV9, the J call TRBJ2-1, with D unresolved. V lost 3 bases, J lost 6 bases, and 16 bases lay in between. The germline V gene has CDR1 SGDLS and CDR2 YYNGEE. The CDR3 is 15 residues long. This CDR3 is CASSARLQIPNEQFF. The CDR3 DNA follows: TGTGCCAGCAGCGCCAGATTACAGATTCCCAATGAGCAGTTCTTC.

The V call is TRBV25-1, the J call TRBJ2-1, with D maybe TRBD1 (5 bases). CDR1 is MGHDK, CDR2 SYGVNS, per germline. V lost 3 bases to trimming and J lost 12 bases, with 30 bases between them. This CDR3 spans 18 amino acids. The CDR3 region is CASSDISYRHLGIDGQFF. The CDR3 DNA follows: TGTGCCAGCAGTGATATTAGTTACAGGCACCTAGGGATCGATGGGCAGTTCTTC.

This sequence joins TRBV7-8 and TRBJ1-6; no clear D gene. V was shortened by 7 bases and J by 0 bases, with 4 bases between the two germline ends. The CDR3 extends over 13 amino acids. Per the germline V gene, CDR1 is SGHVS and CDR2 is FQNEAQ. CDR3 residues: CASTRSYNSPLHF. DNA for the CDR3: TGTGCCAGCACCCGCTCCTATAATTCACCCCTCCACTTT.

The J gene is TRBJ2-5, the V gene TRBV7-2; unclear D gene. The CDR3 covers 11 residues. Germline CDR1 reads SGHTA; CDR2 reads FQGNSA. V lost 2 bases and J 2 bases, leaving 0 bases between the germline ends. CDR3 coding DNA: TGTGCCAGCAGCTTACAAGAGACCCAGTACTTC. Protein: CASSLQETQYF.

J is TRBJ1-4 and V is TRBV28; D may be TRBD1 (5 bases). The CDR3 is 15 residues long. V was trimmed by 5 bases and J by 0 bases, leaving 10 bases between them. Germline CDR1 and CDR2: MDHEN and SYDVKM. The CDR3 is CASSRGPPTNEKLFF. The CDR3 DNA reads TGTGCCAGCAGTCGGGGACCGCCAACTAATGAAAAACTGTTTTTT.